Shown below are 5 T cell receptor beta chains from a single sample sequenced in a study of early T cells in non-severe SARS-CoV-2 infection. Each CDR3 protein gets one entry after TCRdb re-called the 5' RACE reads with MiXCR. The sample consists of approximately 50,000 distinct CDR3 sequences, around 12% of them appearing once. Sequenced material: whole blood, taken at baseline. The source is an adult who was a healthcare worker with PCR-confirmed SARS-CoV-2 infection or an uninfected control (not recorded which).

CDR3 bases: TGTGCCAGCAGTTTAACAGCTAGCTCCTACGAGCAGTACTTC. Its translation: CASSLTASSYEQYF. The V and J genes are TRBV28 and TRBJ2-7; no clear D. The CDR3 is 14 residues long. Germline CDR1 reads MDHEN; CDR2 reads SYDVKM. Trimming left V 2 bases short and J 0 bases short, with 8 bases between.

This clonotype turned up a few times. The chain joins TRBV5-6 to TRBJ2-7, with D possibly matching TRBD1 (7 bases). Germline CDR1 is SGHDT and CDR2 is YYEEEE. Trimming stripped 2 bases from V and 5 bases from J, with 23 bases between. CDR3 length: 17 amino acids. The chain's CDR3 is CASSLLRGPGGIHEQYF. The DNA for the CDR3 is TGTGCCAGCAGCTTACTCCGAGGCCCAGGGGGGATCCACGAGCAGTACTTC.

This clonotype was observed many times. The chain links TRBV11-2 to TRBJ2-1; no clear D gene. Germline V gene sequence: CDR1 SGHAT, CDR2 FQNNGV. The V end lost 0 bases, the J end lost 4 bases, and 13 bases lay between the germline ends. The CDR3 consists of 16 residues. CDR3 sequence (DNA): TGTGCCAGCAGCTTAGAACTCAAAGTAGATTACAATGAGCAGTTCTTC. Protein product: CASSLELKVDYNEQFF.

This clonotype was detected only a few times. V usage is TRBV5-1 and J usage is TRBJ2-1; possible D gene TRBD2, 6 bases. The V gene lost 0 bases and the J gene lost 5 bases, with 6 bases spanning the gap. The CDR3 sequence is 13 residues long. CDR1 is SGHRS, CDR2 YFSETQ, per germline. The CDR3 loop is CASSLGGDNEQFF. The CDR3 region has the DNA TGCGCCAGCAGCTTGGGCGGGGACAATGAGCAGTTCTTC.

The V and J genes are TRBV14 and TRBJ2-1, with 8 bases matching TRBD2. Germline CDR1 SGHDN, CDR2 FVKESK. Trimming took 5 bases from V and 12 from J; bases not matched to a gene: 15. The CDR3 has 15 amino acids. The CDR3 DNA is TGTGCCAGCAGCACAGACGGAGCGGGAGAACTACGGCAGTTCTTC. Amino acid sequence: CASSTDGAGELRQFF. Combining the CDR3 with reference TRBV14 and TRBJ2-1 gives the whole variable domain EAGVTQFPSHSVIEKGQTVTLRCDPISGHDNLYWYRRVMGKEIKFLLHFVKESKQDESGMPNNRFLAERTGGTYSTLKVQPAELEDSGVYFCASSTDGAGELRQFFGPGTRLTVL.